The entry below describes one T cell receptor beta chain. The CDR3 runs 15 residues. Germline CDR1 KGHDR, CDR2 SFDVKD. The J segment lost 6 bases and the V segment lost 4 bases, leaving 3 bases of the junction unmatched. The record originates from a study of identical twins. TCRdb itself ran the 5' RACE reads through MiXCR, one entry per CDR3 protein. The sample yields 400,000 or so distinct CDR3 sequences, around 9.7% seen once. The sample consisted of naive T cells sorted from blood. The TCR was taken from a woman between 50 and 59 years old in good health. The chain links TRBV24-1 to TRBJ2-1; 12 bases fit TRBD2. The CDR3 region is CATSEQGLAGNEQFF. The CDR3 coding sequence is TGTGCCACCAGTGAACAGGGACTAGCGGGCAATGAGCAGTTCTTC.